The 24 T cell receptor beta chains presented below share a single source sample, sequenced in a study of Graves' ophthalmopathy and Graves' hyperthyroidism. Amplification of TCR beta CDR3 regions used RNA transcripts. First-round RT-PCR with HTBI primers preceded a second-round multiplex PCR. MiXCR was run by TCRdb on the multiplex PCR reads, yielding one entry per CDR3 protein. The table has roughly 480,000 distinct CDR3 sequences, approximately 15% seen once. Sequenced input: blood. Receptors originate from a woman in her twenties or thirties with Graves' ophthalmopathy.

Ten or more counts support this clonotype. V is TRBV12-3 or TRBV12-4 and J is TRBJ2-5; TRBD1 matches at 7 bases. CDR3 length equals 13 residues. The J segment lost 4 bases and the V segment lost 6 bases, leaving 5 bases of the junction unmatched. CDR3 residues: CASSRDSRETQYF. The CDR3 DNA is TGTGCCAGCAGCCGGGACAGCCGAGAGACCCAGTACTTC.

This clonotype has just a few counts. This chain uses TRBV30 with TRBJ1-1; the D is unclear. CDR3 length: 12 amino acids. Germline V gives CDR1 GTSNPN, CDR2 SVGIG (reference sequence). The V end lost 4 bases, the J end lost 3 bases, and 9 bases lay between the germline ends. CDR3 in DNA: TGTGCCTGGAAAACAGCCTACACTGAAGCTTTCTTT. It yields the protein CAWKTAYTEAFF.

This clonotype was counted only a few times. The V call is TRBV7-2, the J call TRBJ1-6, with 10 bases that match TRBD1. The CDR3 runs to 15 residues. Germline V gene data show CDR1 as SGHTA and CDR2 as FQGNSA. Trimming cost V 1 base and J 9 bases; bases outside gene matches: 3. The DNA for the CDR3 is TGTGCCAGCAGCTTAGTGGACAGGGGGTTTTCACCCCTCCACTTT. Residues: CASSLVDRGFSPLHF.

This clonotype was seen ten or more times. This chain uses TRBV6-1 with TRBJ1-6; D is unclear. The germline V gene encodes CDR1 MNHNS and CDR2 SASEGT. The ends were cut back, 3 bases at V and 14 bases at J, with 8 bases in the middle. The CDR3 has 11 amino acids. The CDR3 region has the DNA TGTGCCAGCAGTGAGCCCGGCACCCTCCACTTT. As protein: CASSEPGTLHF.

This clonotype was counted at least ten times. This rearrangement joins TRBV2 to TRBJ1-1; D remains ambiguous. The CDR3 covers 14 residues. CDR1 is SNHLY, CDR2 FYNNEI, per germline. V lost 5 bases to trimming and J lost 1 base, with 11 bases between them. The CDR3 reads CASSKRRENTEAFF. CDR3 coding DNA: TGTGCCAGCAGTAAGCGGAGGGAGAACACTGAAGCTTTCTTT.

The genes are TRBV11-1 and TRBJ1-6, with unresolved D. The CDR3 totals 16 residues. Trimming removed 7 bases from V and 0 bases from J, with 13 bases in between. CDR1 and CDR2 (germline): SGHAT, FQDESV (reference sequence). CDR3 in DNA: TGTGCCAGCAAAATTACGGGGAGCTCCTATAATTCACCCCTCCACTTT. It specifies CASKITGSSYNSPLHF.

This clonotype was counted at least ten times. This CDR3 reads CASSLSRDLTYEQYF. Written as DNA, the CDR3 is TGTGCCAGCAGCTTATCACGGGACTTAACCTACGAGCAGTACTTC. The chain combines TRBV7-8 with TRBJ2-7; D perhaps matches TRBD2 (6 bases). CDR1 and CDR2 (germline): SGHVS, FQNEAQ. Trimming shortened V by 2 bases and J by 2 bases, and 13 bases separated the two germline ends. The CDR3 runs to 15 residues.

In this sample, this clonotype turned up many times. The chain couples TRBV7-2 to TRBJ2-5, with 7 bases that match TRBD2. With 9 bases clipped from V and 2 bases from J, the junction kept 6 bases outside the gene matches. The CDR3 is made up of 13 amino acids. CDR1 and CDR2 from the germline V gene are SGHTA and FQGNSA. The CDR3 sequence: CASRRGSQETQYF. The CDR3 coding sequence is TGTGCCAGTCGGCGGGGGAGTCAAGAGACCCAGTACTTC.

As concerns this clonotype: This may come from a read error, since a much larger clone is one base off. J is TRBJ1-2 and V is TRBV7-9; unclear D gene. The CDR3 is 13 amino acids. V was pared by 1 base and J by 2 bases, with 5 bases between. CDR1 is SEHNR and CDR2 is FQNEAQ in the germline V gene (reference sequence). Written as DNA, the CDR3 is TGTGCCAGCAGCTTAGAACACAACTATGGCTACACCTTC. It codes for CASSLEHNYGYTF.

This clonotype was counted between two and nine times. This chain joins TRBV4-1 and TRBJ2-5; the D gene is possibly TRBD2 (6 bases). This CDR3 is 16 amino acids long. Germline values: CDR1 MGHRA, CDR2 YSYEKL. The V and J ends lost 0 bases and 5 bases respectively, with 16 bases between them. The CDR3 bases are TGCGCCAGCAGCCAAGAGGGGTTAGCGGCCTTCGAGACCCAGTACTTC. Translation gives CASSQEGLAAFETQYF.

As for this clonotype: Being one base from a much bigger clone, this may be a read error. The genes are TRBV6-5 and TRBJ2-7; D unresolved. CDR3 length: 14 residues. The V gene's germline CDR1 is MNHEY and CDR2 SVGAGI. CDR3 residues: CASSYSRAAYEHYF. The CDR3 region has the DNA TGTGCCAGCAGTTACTCCCGCGCCGCATACGAGCATTACTTC.

The gene calls are TRBV6-1 and TRBJ2-7; tentative D call: TRBD1 (6 bases). The CDR3 length is 13 residues. V was shortened by 6 bases and J by 0 bases, with 9 bases between the two germline ends. Germline V gene lookup returns CDR1 MNHNS and CDR2 SASEGT. CDR3 sequence: CASRGANSYEQYF. The CDR3 region has the DNA TGTGCCAGCAGGGGGGCAAACTCCTACGAGCAGTACTTC.

This clonotype was detected many times. The J gene is TRBJ2-2, the V gene TRBV5-1, with D perhaps TRBD1 (5 bases). Trimming took off 3 bases at V and 1 base at J, with 10 bases between the two ends. Per germline, CDR1 SGHRS and CDR2 YFSETQ. The CDR3 contains 15 residues. CDR3 sequence: CASSWIDRNTGELFF. In DNA form, the CDR3 reads TGCGCCAGCAGCTGGATAGACAGGAACACCGGGGAGCTGTTTTTT.

Turning to this clonotype: Possible read error: a much larger clone is one base away. The chain carries TRBV28 and TRBJ2-7; 11 nucleotides agree with TRBD1. V shed 5 bases and J 4 bases; nucleotides not matched to a gene: 7. The CDR3 spans 15 residues. CDR1 is MDHEN, CDR2 SYDVKM, per germline. The CDR3 sequence is CASSEPGQGGYEQYF. The DNA of the CDR3 is TGTGCCAGCAGTGAGCCGGGACAGGGGGGGTACGAGCAGTACTTC.

The V call is TRBV30, the J call TRBJ2-7; maybe TRBD2 (6 bases). Per the germline V gene, CDR1 is GTSNPN and CDR2 is SVGIG (reference sequence). The ends were cut back, 5 bases at V and 4 bases at J, with 15 bases in the middle. The CDR3 contains 13 residues. CDR3 region: CAWAGRSSYEQYF. The CDR3 nucleotides read TGTGCCTGGGCGGGACGGAGCTCGTACGAGCAGTACTTC.

This clonotype appeared many times. This CDR3 reads CAWGQMNTEAFF. The CDR3 DNA reads as TGTGCCTGGGGACAAATGAACACTGAAGCTTTCTTT. The chain carries TRBV30 and TRBJ1-1, with D perhaps matching TRBD1 (5 bases). Germline V gene lookup returns CDR1 GTSNPN and CDR2 SVGIG (reference sequence). The CDR3 sequence is 12 residues long. Trimming removed 5 bases from V and 0 bases from J, with 7 bases in between.

This clonotype occurred many times. The chain has TRBV6-1 and TRBJ2-3, with 7 bases that match TRBD2. The V gene's germline CDR1 is MNHNS and CDR2 SASEGT. The CDR3 totals 14 residues. Trimming removed 5 bases from V and 2 bases from J; junction bases left unmatched: 4. CDR3 sequence: CASSRGGDTDTQYF. As DNA, the CDR3 is TGTGCCAGCAGTCGCGGGGGAGACACAGATACGCAGTATTTT.

This clonotype was seen repeatedly, ten times or more. The chain has TRBV7-8 and TRBJ1-5; no reliable D call. V lost 3 bases, J lost 2 bases, and 11 bases lay in between. The germline CDR1 and CDR2 sequences are SGHVS and FQNEAQ. The CDR3 spans 15 residues. CDR3: CASSFDGRGNQPQHF. In nucleotides, the CDR3 is TGTGCCAGCAGCTTCGACGGGAGGGGCAATCAGCCCCAGCATTTT.

This clonotype was counted many times. V gene TRBV7-8 combines with J gene TRBJ1-1; D might be TRBD1 (6 bases). The V end was cut by 2 bases, the J end by 1 base, with 20 bases between. Germline loops: CDR1 SGHVS, CDR2 FQNEAQ. The length of the CDR3 is 18 residues. For the CDR3, the DNA is TGTGCCAGCAGCTTAAAGTGGGGGGCGCGTCCCAAGAACACTGAAGCTTTCTTT. It codes for CASSLKWGARPKNTEAFF.

This clonotype was counted ten times or more. The CDR3 loop reads CASSSPGQGSDYGYTF. The CDR3 coding sequence is TGTGCCAGCAGTTCTCCGGGACAGGGTTCTGACTATGGCTACACCTTC. The chain employs TRBV28 and TRBJ1-2; the match to TRBD1 covers 9 bases. The CDR3 covers 16 residues. The germline CDR1 and CDR2 sequences are MDHEN and SYDVKM. After removal of 4 bases from V and 3 bases from J, the junction contained 9 bases not matched to a gene.

This clonotype was detected many times. This chain joins TRBV20-1 and TRBJ2-7; 8 bases map to TRBD2. The junction had 6 bases not matched to a gene; V was cut back by 2 bases and J by 0 bases. The CDR3 extends over 15 amino acids. Germline loops: CDR1 DFQATT, CDR2 SNEGSKA (reference sequence). This CDR3 reads CSARTSAGGSYEQYF. Written as DNA, the CDR3 is TGCAGTGCTAGAACGTCTGCGGGAGGCTCCTACGAGCAGTACTTC.

At least ten counts were recorded for this clonotype. The rearrangement uses TRBV7-6 and TRBJ2-7, with a tentative D call TRBD1 (5 bases). From germline, CDR1 is SGHVS and CDR2 FNYEAQ. The germline V and J ends were trimmed by 8 bases and 2 bases, with 13 bases remaining between them. CDR3 size: 13 residues. The CDR3 region has the DNA TGTGCCAGCGGACCCAGGGCTGCCTACGAGCAGTACTTC. Translation gives CASGPRAAYEQYF.

This clonotype was recorded a few times. The chain recombines TRBV6-1 with TRBJ2-5; 7 bases map to TRBD2. The V and J ends lost 7 bases and 1 base, in that order; junction bases with no gene match: 6. The CDR3 has 14 residues. Germline V gene lookup returns CDR1 MNHNS and CDR2 SASEGT. The CDR3 is CASKIGTIQETQYF. The CDR3 DNA reads as TGTGCCAGCAAGATTGGGACTATCCAAGAGACCCAGTACTTC.

This clonotype was observed many times. The V gene is TRBV2, the J gene TRBJ2-2; D gene ambiguous. The CDR3 contains 14 residues. Trimming shortened V by 7 bases and J by 0 bases, and 9 bases separated the two germline ends. Germline V gene lookup returns CDR1 SNHLY and CDR2 FYNNEI. The CDR3 sequence: CASKPETNTGELFF. The CDR3 nucleotides are TGTGCCAGCAAACCGGAGACGAACACCGGGGAGCTGTTTTTT.